Below are 4 T cell receptor beta chains sequenced from a single sample in a study of tumor-infiltrating lymphocytes in primary liver carcinoma. Total RNA (approximately 500 ng) served as template for TCR beta cDNA synthesis primed by a constant-region primer. Construction of TCR beta libraries relied on three successive nested multiplex PCR rounds employing slightly modified ARM-PCR. TRBV1-TRBV30 forward primers paired with a C-beta reverse primer drove the first two PCR rounds, around 10 cycles each. Via MiXCR, TCRdb re-called the multiplex PCR reads, giving one row per CDR3 protein. The repertoire consists of about 30,000 distinct CDR3 sequences, with around two thirds occurring once and the leading ten covering more than 30%. Without any cell sorting, roughly 18-34 mg of bulk tissue yielded co-extracted RNA and DNA. The sequenced sample was liver tumor tissue from sampling region 3. Subset noted: tumor region T3, left-lateral pole. The receptors were gathered from a woman between 25 and 40 years old with primary liver carcinoma and hepatitis B virus infection.

Turning to this clonotype: One end of the junction fails to match germline, which may point to a read error. The V gene is TRBV5-1, the J gene TRBJ2-3; TRBD2 aligns across 7 bases. CDR1 and CDR2 from the germline V gene are SGHRS and YFSETQ. The CDR3 length is 15 residues. Here the CDR3 reads CTSSKTWRDYDTQYF. The DNA of the CDR3 is TGCACCAGCAGCAAAACCTGGCGGGACTACGATACGCAGTATTTT.

This clonotype occurred a few times. A much larger clonotype is one base distant, so this may be a read error. This chain joins TRBV11-2 and TRBJ1-4; 8 bases map to TRBD1. From germline, CDR1 is SGHAT and CDR2 FQNNGV. V gave up 5 bases and J gave up 6 bases; unmatched junction bases: 11. There are 16 residues in the CDR3. The DNA of the CDR3 is TGTGCCAGCAGCGTGCCCTGGACAGGGTCTGATGAAAAACTGTTTTTT. This encodes CASSVPWTGSDEKLFF.

In regard to this clonotype: One end of the junction is discordant with germline, which a read error may explain. The chain is built from TRBV5-4 and TRBJ2-1, with D uncertain. Germline CDR1 is SGHNT and CDR2 is YYREEE (reference sequence). The CDR3 runs to 15 residues. The CDR3: CTSSLDANSYNEQFF. Here the CDR3 DNA reads TGTACCAGCAGCTTGGATGCCAACAGCTACAATGAGCAGTTCTTC.

As regards this clonotype: At one end, the junction sequence differs from germline, possibly due to a read error. The rearrangement uses TRBV11-3 and TRBJ2-1; possible D gene TRBD1, 5 bases. This CDR3 is built from 15 residues. CDR1 SGHNT and CDR2 YENEEA come from the germline V gene. The CDR3 region has the DNA TGTGCCAGCAACTTAGTAGGGGCGGTTTACAATGAGCAGTTCTTC. Translated, it gives CASNLVGAVYNEQFF.